This is a list of T cell receptor beta chains from one sample in a study of blood T cell repertoires in COVID-19. Method: immunoSEQ multiplex PCR; TCRdb's copy keeps in-frame clones and lacks some. The sample contains around 250,000 clones, approximately 86% of which appear only once. Sequenced: peripheral blood. Receptor source: a man between 18 and 35 years old with active or convalescent COVID-19. Each CDR3 is given with its conserved first and last residue. A D gene is named only where the DNA matches it firmly. Some rows have no size entry. The others give once, few or many, or a class for an expanded clone.

CDR3 DNA	CDR3 protein	clone size	D gene	V gene	J gene
TGTGCCACCCGGGGGACCACTGAAGCTTTCTTT	CATRGTTEAFF	NA	NA	TRBV15	TRBJ1-1
TGTGCCAGTAGTATAATCAAGCCCAGGGTGGGGGAGCTGTTTTTT	CASSIIKPRVGELFF	once	NA	TRBV19	TRBJ2-2
TGTGCCAGCAGCTTGGAGGGCGGGAGGGCAATTGGGACCCAGTACTTC	CASSLEGGRAIGTQYF	NA	TRBD2	TRBV5-6	TRBJ2-5
TGTGCCAGCAGCTTAGGGGGGGAAACTTATGGCTACACCTTC	CASSLGGETYGYTF	NA	NA	TRBV7-9	TRBJ1-2
TGTGCCAGCAGCTTAGCGGGGACACACGATGAGCAGTTCTTC	CASSLAGTHDEQFF	NA	NA	TRBV7-2	TRBJ2-1
TGTGCCTGGAGATTAACAGCTGAAGCTTTCTTT	CAWRLTAEAFF	NA	NA	TRBV30	TRBJ1-1
TGTGCCACCGCCCAACTTTCGGTGTCGGGACATGAGGAGACCCAGTACTTC	CATAQLSVSGHEETQYF	NA	NA	TRBV24-1	TRBJ2-5
TGTGCCAGCAGCAAAGGTCAGGGACAGGGGCCTTCAAATACGCAGTATTTT	CASSKGQGQGPSNTQYF	NA	NA	TRBV21-1	TRBJ2-3
TGTGCCAGCAGCGCCGGTAGGGGCGGGGGAACCGGGGAGCTGTTTTTT	CASSAGRGGGTGELFF	NA	TRBD2	TRBV7-2	TRBJ2-2
TGTGCCAGCAGCCAAGCGCCCGGCGGCGGCTACACCTTC	CASSQAPGGGYTF	NA	NA	TRBV3-1/TRBV3-2	TRBJ1-2
TGTGCCAGCAGCTTTTACGAGGGTTCCTCTCTAGGCTACACCTTC	CASSFYEGSSLGYTF	NA	NA	TRBV5-5	TRBJ1-2
TGTGCCTGGAATAGCGGGGCGAACACCGGGGAGCTGTTTTTT	CAWNSGANTGELFF	NA	TRBD2	TRBV30	TRBJ2-2
TGTGCCAGCAGTTCCGGGACACCGGATCAGCCCCAGCATTTT	CASSSGTPDQPQHF	NA	NA	TRBV27	TRBJ1-5
TGTGCCAGCAGTTACATAAGAGACAGGGGGAATGGCTACACCTTC	CASSYIRDRGNGYTF	NA	TRBD1	TRBV6-5	TRBJ1-2
TGTGCCAGCAGTTCGACAGGGATCAATGGACCGCAGTACTTC	CASSSTGINGPQYF	NA	TRBD1	TRBV6-6	TRBJ2-7
TGTGCCAGTAGTACTTCCCTGGGGACAGGGGCAGATACGCAGTATTTT	CASSTSLGTGADTQYF	NA	TRBD1	TRBV19	TRBJ2-3
TGTGCCAGCAGCGAGGGGGCACAGGGGGGAGTAGCGAACACTGAAGCTTTCTTT	CASSEGAQGGVANTEAFF	NA	TRBD1	TRBV9	TRBJ1-1
TGTGCCAGCAGTTTCTGGACTACAAAGGGCTCCTTGCACACTGAAGCTTTCTTT	CASSFWTTKGSLHTEAFF	NA	NA	TRBV28	TRBJ1-1
TGTGCCACCAGTGATCGGACAGCCTCTGGGGCCAACGTCCTGACTTTC	CATSDRTASGANVLTF	NA	NA	TRBV24-1	TRBJ2-6
TGTGCCAGCAGCCTGGGACTAGCGGGACCACAAGAGACCCAGTACTTC	CASSLGLAGPQETQYF	NA	TRBD2	TRBV5-6	TRBJ2-5
TGTGCCACCAGTGAACGAGAGAATGAGCAGTTCTTC	CATSERENEQFF	NA	NA	TRBV24-1	TRBJ2-1
TGTGCCAGCAGCTTTGAGGGTTCCGTCTATGGCTACACCTTC	CASSFEGSVYGYTF	NA	NA	TRBV11-3	TRBJ1-2
TGTGCCAGCAGCGTGGGGAGGGGAGGCTATGGCTACACCTTC	CASSVGRGGYGYTF	NA	NA	TRBV7-9	TRBJ1-2
TGTGCCAGCAGTACCGTGACAGGGGCAGTCGCTGAAGCTTTCTTT	CASSTVTGAVAEAFF	NA	TRBD1	TRBV6-5	TRBJ1-1
TGTGCCATCAGCGCTACGACTAGCGTATCCACAGATACGCAGTATTTT	CAISATTSVSTDTQYF	NA	TRBD2	TRBV10-3	TRBJ2-3
TGTGCCAGCAGTACCAGGCCATACACTGAAGCTTTCTTT	CASSTRPYTEAFF	NA	NA	TRBV2	TRBJ1-1
TGTGCCAGCGGGGACTTTAAAGAGACCCAGTACTTC	CASGDFKETQYF	many	NA	TRBV2	TRBJ2-5
TGTGCCAGCAGCCCCCGCCAGGGGTCCTATGGCTACACCTTC	CASSPRQGSYGYTF	NA	NA	TRBV9	TRBJ1-2
TGCGCCAGCAGCTTGGCCTCTAGGGGGCTACAAGAGACCCAGTACTTC	CASSLASRGLQETQYF	NA	TRBD1	TRBV5-1	TRBJ2-5
TGTGCCAGCAGCTTAGGCGTGGAGGATGTCTATGGCTACACCTTC	CASSLGVEDVYGYTF	few	NA	TRBV7-6	TRBJ1-2
TGTGCCACCAGCAGAGCTGCGGGAGGGAGGGCAGATACGCAGTATTTT	CATSRAAGGRADTQYF	NA	TRBD2	TRBV15	TRBJ2-3
TGTGCCAGCAGCTTAGATCGCTATGGCTACACCTTC	CASSLDRYGYTF	NA	NA	TRBV11-3	TRBJ1-2
TGTGCCAGCTCACTCGGGACAGGTGCCTACGAGCAGTACTTC	CASSLGTGAYEQYF	NA	TRBD1	TRBV18	TRBJ2-7
TGTGCCAGTAGGACCCGGGCGGGGACTAATGAAAAACTGTTTTTT	CASRTRAGTNEKLFF	many	NA	TRBV2	TRBJ1-4
TGTGCCAGCAGCCTGGTACAGGGATTTTATAGCAATCAGCCCCAGCATTTT	CASSLVQGFYSNQPQHF	NA	NA	TRBV14	TRBJ1-5
TGTGCCAGCAGTTACATAGACAGATTCGGAGATACGCAGTATTTT	CASSYIDRFGDTQYF	NA	NA	TRBV6-5	TRBJ2-3
TGTGCCAGCAGCCCCAGACAGGGGACGCAGTATTTT	CASSPRQGTQYF	NA	TRBD1	TRBV9	TRBJ2-3
TGTGCTAGTGGTTTGGCAGACAGGGGTTCTTTCTTT	CASGLADRGSFF	NA	TRBD1	TRBV12-5	TRBJ1-1
TGTGCCAGCGGTTGGGGGACAGGGGCCTGGGATACGCAGTATTTT	CASGWGTGAWDTQYF	NA	TRBD1	TRBV27	TRBJ2-3
TGTGCCAGCAGCATCCTCTCCTACGAGCAGTACTTC	CASSILSYEQYF	NA	NA	TRBV7-9	TRBJ2-7
TGTGCCAGCAGTTCCCCTACAGGTGGCAATCAGCCCCAGCATTTT	CASSSPTGGNQPQHF	NA	NA	TRBV28	TRBJ1-5
TGTGCCAGCACACCGTCCTTCCAGGGGAATAATTCACCCCTCCACTTT	CASTPSFQGNNSPLHF	many	NA	TRBV6-6	TRBJ1-6
TGTGCCAGCTCACCGGGAGCGGGAAGGGTTAATGAGCAGTTCTTC	CASSPGAGRVNEQFF	NA	TRBD2	TRBV18	TRBJ2-1
TGTGCCAGCAGCCCTACAACGAGCACAGATACGCAGTATTTT	CASSPTTSTDTQYF	NA	NA	TRBV6-2/TRBV6-3	TRBJ2-3
TGTGCCAGCACTTTAGGGGCCCTACGAGACACCGGGGAGCTGTTTTTT	CASTLGALRDTGELFF	NA	NA	TRBV9	TRBJ2-2
TGTGCCAGCAGCTTAGATCGTAGCTCTGGAAACACCATATATTTT	CASSLDRSSGNTIYF	NA	NA	TRBV13	TRBJ1-3
TGTGCCAGTCAGTCGATCGAGGGCTACGAGCAGTACTTC	CASQSIEGYEQYF	once	NA	TRBV12-3/TRBV12-4	TRBJ2-7
TGCGCCAGCAGAGACGGGGGGGCAGGTGATACGCAGTATTTT	CASRDGGAGDTQYF	NA	TRBD2	TRBV10-2	TRBJ2-3
TGTGCCAGCAGCCTGCGGGGACAGGGAGACGCTCAGCCCCAGCATTTT	CASSLRGQGDAQPQHF	NA	TRBD1	TRBV6-2/TRBV6-3	TRBJ1-5
TGCGCCAGCAGTCTCCCCGGGAGAAATTATGAAGCTTTCTTT	CASSLPGRNYEAFF	once	NA	TRBV23-1	TRBJ1-1
TGTGCCAGCAGCGCCGAACAGGGTCCCGGCTACAATGAGCAGTTCTTC	CASSAEQGPGYNEQFF	NA	NA	TRBV9	TRBJ2-1
TGTGCCAGCAGCAAGGCTGTAGAGGCGCCAACTAATGAAAAACTGTTTTTT	CASSKAVEAPTNEKLFF	NA	NA	TRBV21-1	TRBJ1-4
TGTGCCAGCAGCTTAGTCTGGGACAGGGTCAGCAATGAGCAGTTCTTC	CASSLVWDRVSNEQFF	NA	TRBD1	TRBV11-3	TRBJ2-1
TGCAGCGTCAGGGGGCTGGGGACTGAAGCTTTCTTT	CSVRGLGTEAFF	NA	TRBD1	TRBV29-1	TRBJ1-1
TGTGCCTGGAGCTACCGGGTCTACGAGCAGTACTTC	CAWSYRVYEQYF	NA	NA	TRBV30	TRBJ2-7
TGTGCCAGCAGTGAACTAGCGGGAGTCGACAATGAGCAGTTCTTC	CASSELAGVDNEQFF	once	TRBD2	TRBV2	TRBJ2-1
TGTGCCAGCAGGGGCGACGATCAGCCCCAGCATTTT	CASRGDDQPQHF	NA	NA	TRBV12-3/TRBV12-4	TRBJ1-5
TGTGCCAGCAGTGAAGTCGGGGGGGGCCCGAACGAGCAGTACTTC	CASSEVGGGPNEQYF	many	TRBD2	TRBV6-1	TRBJ2-7
TGTGCCACCACGTCCCGCGACAGGGCTGGGGAGCTGTTTTTT	CATTSRDRAGELFF	NA	TRBD1	TRBV24-1	TRBJ2-2